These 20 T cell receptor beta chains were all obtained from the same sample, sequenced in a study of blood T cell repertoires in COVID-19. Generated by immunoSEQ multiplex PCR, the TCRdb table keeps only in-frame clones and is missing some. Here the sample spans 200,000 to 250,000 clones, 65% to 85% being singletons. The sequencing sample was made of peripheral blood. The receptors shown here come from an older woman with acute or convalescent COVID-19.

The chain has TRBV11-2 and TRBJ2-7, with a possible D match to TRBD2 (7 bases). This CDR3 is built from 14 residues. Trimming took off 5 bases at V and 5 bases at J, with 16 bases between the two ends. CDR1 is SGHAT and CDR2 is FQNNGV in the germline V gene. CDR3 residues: CASSDNTGRDEQYF. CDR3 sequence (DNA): TGTGCCAGCAGCGATAACACAGGGAGGGACGAGCAGTACTTC.

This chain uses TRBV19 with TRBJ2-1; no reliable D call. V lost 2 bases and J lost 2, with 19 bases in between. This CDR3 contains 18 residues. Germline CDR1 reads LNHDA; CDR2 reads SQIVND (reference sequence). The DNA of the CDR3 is TGTGCCAGTAGTATATCTTTTGTTGGTATTTGGCCCTACAATGAGCAGTTCTTC. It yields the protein CASSISFVGIWPYNEQFF.

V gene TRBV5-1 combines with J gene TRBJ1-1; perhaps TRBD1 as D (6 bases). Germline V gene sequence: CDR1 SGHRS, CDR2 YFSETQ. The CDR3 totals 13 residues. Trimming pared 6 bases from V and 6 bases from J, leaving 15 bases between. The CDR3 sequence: CASTQGTTAEAFF. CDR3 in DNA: TGCGCCAGCACCCAGGGGACGACGGCTGAAGCTTTCTTT.

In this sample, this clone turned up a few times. The CDR3 region is CASKQVNQPQHF. As DNA, the CDR3 is TGTGCCAGTAAACAGGTAAATCAGCCCCAGCATTTT. This chain joins TRBV19 and TRBJ1-5, with D possibly TRBD1 on 5 matching bases. Germline V gives CDR1 LNHDA, CDR2 SQIVND (reference sequence). The CDR3 extends over 12 amino acids. Trimming took 7 bases from V and 4 from J, leaving 8 bases between them.

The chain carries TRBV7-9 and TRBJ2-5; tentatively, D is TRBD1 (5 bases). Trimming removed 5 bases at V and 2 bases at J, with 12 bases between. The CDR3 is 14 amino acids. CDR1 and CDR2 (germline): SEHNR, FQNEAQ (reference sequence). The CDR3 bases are TGTGCCAGCAGCCTCCGACAGAAACAAGAGACCCAGTACTTC. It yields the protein CASSLRQKQETQYF. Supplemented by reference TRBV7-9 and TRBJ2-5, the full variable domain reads DTGVSQNPRHKITKRGQNVTFRCDPISEHNRLYWYRQTLGQGPEFLTYFQNEAQLEKSRLLSDRFSAERPKGSFSTLEIQRTEQGDSAMYLCASSLRQKQETQYFGPGTRLLVL.

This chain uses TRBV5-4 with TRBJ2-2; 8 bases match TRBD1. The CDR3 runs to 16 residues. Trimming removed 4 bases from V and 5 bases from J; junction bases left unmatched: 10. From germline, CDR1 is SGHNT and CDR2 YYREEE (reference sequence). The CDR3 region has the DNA TGTGCCAGCAGCGACGGACAGGGCCCTAATACCGGGGAGCTGTTTTTT. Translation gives CASSDGQGPNTGELFF.

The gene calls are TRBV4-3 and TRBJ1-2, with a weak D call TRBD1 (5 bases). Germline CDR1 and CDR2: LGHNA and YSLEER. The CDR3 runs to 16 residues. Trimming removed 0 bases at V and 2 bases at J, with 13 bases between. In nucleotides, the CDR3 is TGCGCCAGCAGCCAAGAGGGCGCAGGGAGGAACTATGGCTACACCTTC. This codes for CASSQEGAGRNYGYTF.

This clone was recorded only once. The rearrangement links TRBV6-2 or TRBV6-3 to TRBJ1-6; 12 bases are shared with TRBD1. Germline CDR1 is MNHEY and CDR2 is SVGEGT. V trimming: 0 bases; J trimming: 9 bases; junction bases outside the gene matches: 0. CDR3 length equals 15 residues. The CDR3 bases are TGTGCCAGCAGTTACTCGGGACAGGGGGCTTCACCCCTCCACTTT. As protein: CASSYSGQGASPLHF.

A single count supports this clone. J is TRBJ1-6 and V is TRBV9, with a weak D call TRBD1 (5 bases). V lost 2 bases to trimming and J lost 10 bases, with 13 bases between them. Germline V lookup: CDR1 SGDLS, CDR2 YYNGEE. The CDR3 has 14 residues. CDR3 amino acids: CASSVQGSKSPLHF. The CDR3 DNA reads TGTGCCAGCAGCGTCCAGGGTAGCAAATCACCCCTCCACTTT.

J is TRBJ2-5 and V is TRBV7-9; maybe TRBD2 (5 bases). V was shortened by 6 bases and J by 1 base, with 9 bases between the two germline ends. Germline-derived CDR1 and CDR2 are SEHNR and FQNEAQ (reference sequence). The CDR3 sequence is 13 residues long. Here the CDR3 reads CASSPRVQETQYF. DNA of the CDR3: TGTGCCAGCAGTCCGAGGGTCCAAGAGACCCAGTACTTC.

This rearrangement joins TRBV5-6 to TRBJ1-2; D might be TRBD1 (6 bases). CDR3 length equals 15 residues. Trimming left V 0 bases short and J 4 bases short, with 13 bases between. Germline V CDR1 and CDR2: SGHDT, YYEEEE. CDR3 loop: CASSLAHRVIYGYTF. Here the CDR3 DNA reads TGTGCCAGCAGCTTGGCTCACAGGGTGATCTATGGCTACACCTTC.

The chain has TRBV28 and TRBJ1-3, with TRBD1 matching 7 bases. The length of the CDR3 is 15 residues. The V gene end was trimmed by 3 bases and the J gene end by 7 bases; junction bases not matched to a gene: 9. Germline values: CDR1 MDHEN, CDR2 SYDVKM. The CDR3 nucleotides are TGTGCCAGCAGTTTCTTGACAGGGTTGAGGAACACCATATATTTT. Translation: CASSFLTGLRNTIYF. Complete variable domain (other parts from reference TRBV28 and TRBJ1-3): DVKVTQSSRYLVKRTGEKVFLECVQDMDHENMFWYRQDPGLGLRLIYFSYDVKMKEKGDIPEGYSVSREKKERFSLILESASTNQTSMYLCASSFLTGLRNTIYFGEGSWLTVV.

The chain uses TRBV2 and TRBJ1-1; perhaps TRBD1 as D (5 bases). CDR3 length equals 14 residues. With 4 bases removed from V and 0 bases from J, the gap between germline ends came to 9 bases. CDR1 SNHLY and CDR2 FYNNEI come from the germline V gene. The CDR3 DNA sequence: TGTGCCAGCAGTGGGACATCACTGAACACTGAAGCTTTCTTT. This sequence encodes CASSGTSLNTEAFF.

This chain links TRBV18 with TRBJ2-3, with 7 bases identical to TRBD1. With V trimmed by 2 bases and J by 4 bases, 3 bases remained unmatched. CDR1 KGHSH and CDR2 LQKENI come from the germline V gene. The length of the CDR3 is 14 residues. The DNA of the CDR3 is TGTGCCAGCTCACCAGGACAGGTCCCAGATACGCAGTATTTT. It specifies CASSPGQVPDTQYF.

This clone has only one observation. This CDR3 reads CASSEAQPQHF. The CDR3, as DNA: TGTGCCAGCAGTGAGGCTCAGCCCCAGCATTTT. This chain connects TRBV6-1 to TRBJ1-5; D ambiguous. The CDR3 is 11 amino acids. In germline, CDR1 is MNHNS, CDR2 SASEGT. Trimming shortened V by 3 bases and J by 6 bases, and 3 bases separated the two germline ends.

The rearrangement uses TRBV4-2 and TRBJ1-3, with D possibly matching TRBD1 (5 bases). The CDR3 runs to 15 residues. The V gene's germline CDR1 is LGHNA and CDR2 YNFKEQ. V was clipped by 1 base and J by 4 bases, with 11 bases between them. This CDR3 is CASSQAGQGGNTIYF. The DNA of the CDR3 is TGTGCCAGCAGCCAAGCCGGTCAGGGAGGAAACACCATATATTTT.

CDR3 DNA: TGTGCCAGTAGTATTCGGGAAAGGGGGCTTGGGGCCAACGTCCTGACTTTC. Translation: CASSIRERGLGANVLTF. The chain combines TRBV19 with TRBJ2-6; 7 bases map to TRBD1. Germline V gene data show CDR1 as LNHDA and CDR2 as SQIVND (reference sequence). The CDR3 extends over 17 amino acids. The trim removed 3 bases at V and 3 bases at J, leaving 8 bases unmatched.

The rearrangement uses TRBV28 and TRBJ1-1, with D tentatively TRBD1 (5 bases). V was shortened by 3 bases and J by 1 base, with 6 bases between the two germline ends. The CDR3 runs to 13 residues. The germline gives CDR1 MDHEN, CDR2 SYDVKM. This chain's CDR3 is CASSFGGNTEAFF. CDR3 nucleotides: TGTGCCAGCAGTTTCGGGGGGAACACTGAAGCTTTCTTT.

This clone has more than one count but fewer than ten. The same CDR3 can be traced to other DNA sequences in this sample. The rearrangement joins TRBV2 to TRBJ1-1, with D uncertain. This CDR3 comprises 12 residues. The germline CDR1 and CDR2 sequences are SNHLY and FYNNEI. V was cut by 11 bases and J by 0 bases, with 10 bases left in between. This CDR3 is CASTRVNTEAFF. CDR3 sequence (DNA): TGTGCCTCCACTAGGGTGAACACTGAAGCTTTCTTT.

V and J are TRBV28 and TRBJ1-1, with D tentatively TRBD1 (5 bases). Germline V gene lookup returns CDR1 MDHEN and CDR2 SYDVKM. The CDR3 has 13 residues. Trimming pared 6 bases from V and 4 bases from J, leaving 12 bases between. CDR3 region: CASSSLGGTEAFF. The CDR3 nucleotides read TGTGCCAGCAGCTCCTTGGGGGGCACTGAAGCTTTCTTT.